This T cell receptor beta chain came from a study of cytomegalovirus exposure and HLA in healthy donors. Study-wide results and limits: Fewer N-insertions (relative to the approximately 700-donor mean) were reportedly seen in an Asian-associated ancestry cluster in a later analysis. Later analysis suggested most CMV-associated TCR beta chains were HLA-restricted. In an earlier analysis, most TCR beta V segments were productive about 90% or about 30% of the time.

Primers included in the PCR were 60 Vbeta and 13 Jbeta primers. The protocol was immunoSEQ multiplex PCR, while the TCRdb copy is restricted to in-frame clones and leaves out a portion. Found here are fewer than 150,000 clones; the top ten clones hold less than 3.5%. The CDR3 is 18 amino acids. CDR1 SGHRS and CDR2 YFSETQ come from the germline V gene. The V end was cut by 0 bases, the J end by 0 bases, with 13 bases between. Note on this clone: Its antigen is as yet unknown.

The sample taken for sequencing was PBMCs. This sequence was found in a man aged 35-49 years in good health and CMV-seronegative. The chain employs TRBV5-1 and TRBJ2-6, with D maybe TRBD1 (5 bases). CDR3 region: CASSLDSGFYSGANVLTF. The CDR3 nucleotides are TGCGCCAGCAGCTTGGATTCAGGGTTCTACTCTGGGGCCAACGTCCTGACTTTC.